This record concerns one T cell receptor beta chain sequence. Its target is unknown. Vbeta (60) and Jbeta (13) primers were used in the PCR. Produced via immunoSEQ multiplex PCR; TCRdb's table is partial and in-frame only. In the table there are 90,000 or so clones, 82% of which are singletons. The data stem from a study of cytomegalovirus exposure and HLA in healthy donors. Study results and limitations: It was reportedly the case that the classifier diagnosed cytomegalovirus status with high specificity and sensitivity. There were several of the most significant clusters that appeared linked to common viral pathogens in a later analysis. Presence/absence results assume similar sequencing depth per donor, which may not hold.

The CDR3 is 13 residues long. In germline, CDR1 is SGHRS, CDR2 YFSETQ. The V and J ends lost 2 bases and 6 bases respectively, with 11 bases between them. The sequence derives from a man in his fifties or sixties in good health and CMV-seronegative. The sequencing input was PBMCs. This rearrangement joins TRBV5-1 to TRBJ2-5, with D maybe TRBD2 (5 bases). This CDR3 is CASSLEGTQTQYF. The CDR3 nucleotides read TGCGCCAGCAGCTTAGAGGGCACGCAGACCCAGTACTTC.